These T cell receptor beta chains were read from a single sample in a study of blood T cell repertoires in COVID-19. TCRdb keeps only in-frame clones here, not all; method: immunoSEQ multiplex PCR. The sample shows roughly 130,000 clones, more than 80% of them seen only once. The sequenced sample was peripheral blood. The receptor source for this set is an older woman with acute or convalescent COVID-19. Both conserved end residues are part of each CDR3. The D gene is left open where the match is weak. Only part of the rows carry a size: once, few, many, or a class if the clone is expanded.

size,D,J,length,V,CDR3,DNA
few,TRBD1,TRBJ1-5,16,TRBV19,CATEGWGTASNQPQHF,TGTGCCACCGAAGGATGGGGGACAGCTTCCAATCAGCCCCAGCATTTT
NA,TRBD1,TRBJ1-5,18,TRBV27,CASRSQGATGGEDQPQHF,TGTGCCAGCCGCTCCCAGGGGGCCACAGGGGGCGAAGATCAGCCCCAGCATTTT
NA,TRBD1,TRBJ1-6,18,TRBV3-1/TRBV3-2,CASSRTTAGTGGGSPLHF,TGTGCCAGCAGCCGAACCACAGCCGGGACAGGGGGAGGGTCACCCCTCCACTTT
NA,NA,TRBJ1-6,13,TRBV19,CASEGGRHSPLHF,TGTGCCAGTGAGGGAGGTAGACATTCACCCCTCCACTTT
NA,NA,TRBJ1-2,13,TRBV2,CAGGIGQGNGYTF,TGTGCCGGGGGGATTGGGCAGGGAAATGGCTACACCTTC
NA,NA,TRBJ2-6,15,TRBV18,CASSPRTAGANVLTF,TGTGCCAGCTCACCACGCACAGCTGGGGCCAACGTCCTGACTTTC
NA,NA,TRBJ2-7,14,TRBV3-1/TRBV3-2,CASRQTGFGHEQYF,TGTGCCAGCAGACAAACAGGGTTCGGCCACGAGCAGTACTTC
NA,TRBD1,TRBJ1-6,15,TRBV19,CASTPRGTGNSPLHF,TGTGCCAGTACTCCCAGAGGGACAGGAAATTCACCCCTCCACTTT
NA,TRBD2,TRBJ2-4,14,TRBV30,CAWSEAGGKNIQYF,TGTGCCTGGAGTGAAGCGGGGGGGAAAAACATTCAGTACTTC
NA,NA,TRBJ2-2,14,TRBV7-9,CASSFSGGTGELFF,TGTGCCAGCAGCTTTTCCGGGGGCACCGGGGAGCTGTTTTTT
once,TRBD1,TRBJ1-4,16,TRBV28,CASSSQAGTENEKLFF,TGTGCCAGCAGTTCCCAGGCCGGGACAGAGAATGAAAAACTGTTTTTT
NA,NA,TRBJ2-2,16,TRBV19,CASRGLRPPNTGELFF,TGTGCCAGTAGAGGACTCAGGCCGCCGAACACCGGGGAGCTGTTTTTT
NA,TRBD1,TRBJ1-2,14,TRBV6-5,CASSKTGTGMSYTF,TGTGCCAGCAGTAAAACCGGGACAGGGATGAGCTACACCTTC
NA,NA,TRBJ2-1,12,TRBV12-5,CASGLQGNEQFF,TGTGCTAGTGGTTTACAGGGCAATGAGCAGTTCTTC
NA,NA,TRBJ1-4,15,TRBV5-4,CASSSSTGHNEKLFF,TGTGCCAGCAGCTCGTCGACAGGTCATAATGAAAAACTGTTTTTT
NA,NA,TRBJ1-3,15,TRBV5-1,CASSKQGKLGNTIYF,TGCGCCAGCAGCAAGCAGGGCAAATTGGGAAACACCATATATTTT
NA,NA,TRBJ1-5,15,TRBV19,CASSIRTFSNQPQHF,TGTGCCAGTAGTATTAGGACATTTAGCAATCAGCCCCAGCATTTT